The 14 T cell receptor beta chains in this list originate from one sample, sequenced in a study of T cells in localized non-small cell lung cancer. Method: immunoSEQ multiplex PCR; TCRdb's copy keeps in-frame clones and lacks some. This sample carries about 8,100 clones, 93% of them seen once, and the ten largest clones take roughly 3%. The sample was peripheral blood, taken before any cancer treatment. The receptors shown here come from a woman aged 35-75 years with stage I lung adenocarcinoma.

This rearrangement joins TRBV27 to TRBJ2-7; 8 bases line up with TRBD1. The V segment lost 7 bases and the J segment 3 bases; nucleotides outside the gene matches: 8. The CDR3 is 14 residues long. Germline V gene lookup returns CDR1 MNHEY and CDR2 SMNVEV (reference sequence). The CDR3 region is CASKGQGIGYEQYF. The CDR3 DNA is TGTGCCAGCAAAGGACAGGGTATAGGCTACGAGCAGTACTTC.

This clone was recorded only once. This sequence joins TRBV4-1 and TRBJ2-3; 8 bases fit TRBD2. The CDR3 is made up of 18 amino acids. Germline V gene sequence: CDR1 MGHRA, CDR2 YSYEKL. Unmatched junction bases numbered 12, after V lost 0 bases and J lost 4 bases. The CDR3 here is CASSQERTSGSGPDTQYF. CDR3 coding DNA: TGCGCCAGCAGCCAAGAGAGAACGAGCGGGAGCGGCCCAGATACGCAGTATTTT.

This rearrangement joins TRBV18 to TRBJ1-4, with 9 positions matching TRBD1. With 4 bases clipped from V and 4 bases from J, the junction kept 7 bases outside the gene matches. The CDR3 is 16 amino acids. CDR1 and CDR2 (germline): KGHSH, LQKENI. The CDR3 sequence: CASSQITGGINEKLFF. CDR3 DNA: TGTGCCAGCTCACAAATAACAGGGGGCATTAATGAAAAACTGTTTTTT.

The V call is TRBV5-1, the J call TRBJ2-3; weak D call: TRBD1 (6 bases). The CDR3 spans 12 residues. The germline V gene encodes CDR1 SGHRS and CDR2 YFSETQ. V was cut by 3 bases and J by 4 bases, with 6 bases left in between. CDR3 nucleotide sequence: TGCGCCAGCAGCTGGACAGCAGATACGCAGTATTTT. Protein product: CASSWTADTQYF.

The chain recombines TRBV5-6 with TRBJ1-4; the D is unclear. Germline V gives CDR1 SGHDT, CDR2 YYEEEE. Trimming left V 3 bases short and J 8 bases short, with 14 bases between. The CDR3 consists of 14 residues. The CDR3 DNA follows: TGTGCCAGCAGCTCTGACACATCGGGGGAAAAACTGTTTTTT. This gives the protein CASSSDTSGEKLFF.

This chain's CDR3 is CASSQVEFVTTEAFF. The CDR3 DNA follows: TGTGCCAGCAGCCAAGTAGAGTTTGTTACTACTGAAGCTTTCTTT. The V gene is TRBV4-2, the J gene TRBJ1-1, with no clear D. Germline CDR1 is LGHNA and CDR2 is YNFKEQ. The length of the CDR3 is 15 residues. Trimming pared 1 base from V and 5 bases from J, leaving 14 bases between.

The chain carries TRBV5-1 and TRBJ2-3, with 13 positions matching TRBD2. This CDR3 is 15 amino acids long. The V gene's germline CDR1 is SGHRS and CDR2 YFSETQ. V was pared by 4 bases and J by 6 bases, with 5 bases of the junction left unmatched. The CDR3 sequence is CASSQGLAGKDTQYF. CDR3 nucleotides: TGCGCCAGCAGCCAGGGACTAGCGGGGAAGGATACGCAGTATTTT.

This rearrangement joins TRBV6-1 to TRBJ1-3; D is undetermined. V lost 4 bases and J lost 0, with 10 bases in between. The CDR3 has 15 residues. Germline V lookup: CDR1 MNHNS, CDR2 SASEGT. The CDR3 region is CASSGRVLSGNTIYF. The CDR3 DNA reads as TGTGCCAGCAGTGGGAGAGTACTCTCTGGAAACACCATATATTTT.

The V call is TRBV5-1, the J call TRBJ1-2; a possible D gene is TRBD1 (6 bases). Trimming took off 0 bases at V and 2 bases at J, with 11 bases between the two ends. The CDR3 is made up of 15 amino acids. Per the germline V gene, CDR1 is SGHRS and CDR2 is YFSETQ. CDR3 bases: TGCGCCAGCAGCTTGGGTTCTGGGGGCAACTATGGCTACACCTTC. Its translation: CASSLGSGGNYGYTF.

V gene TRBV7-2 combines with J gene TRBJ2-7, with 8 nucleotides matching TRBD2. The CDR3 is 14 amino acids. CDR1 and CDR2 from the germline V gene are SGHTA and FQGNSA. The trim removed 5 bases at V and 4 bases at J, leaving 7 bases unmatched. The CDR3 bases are TGTGCCAGCAGCCAACGCGGGGGGTCGTACGAGCAGTACTTC. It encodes CASSQRGGSYEQYF.

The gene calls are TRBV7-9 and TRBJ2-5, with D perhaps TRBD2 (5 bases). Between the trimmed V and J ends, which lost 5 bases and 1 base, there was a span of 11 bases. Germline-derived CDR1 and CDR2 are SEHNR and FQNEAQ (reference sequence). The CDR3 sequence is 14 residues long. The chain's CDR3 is CASSHGDTQETQYF. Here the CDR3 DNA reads TGTGCCAGCAGCCACGGGGATACCCAAGAGACCCAGTACTTC.

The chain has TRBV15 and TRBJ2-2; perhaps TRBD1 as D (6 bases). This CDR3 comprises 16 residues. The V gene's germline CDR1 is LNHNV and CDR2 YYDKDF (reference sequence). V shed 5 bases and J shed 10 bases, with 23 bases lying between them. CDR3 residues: CATSAVGDIRYSELFF. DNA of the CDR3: TGTGCCACCAGCGCGGTGGGGGACATACGTTATTCGGAGCTGTTTTTT.

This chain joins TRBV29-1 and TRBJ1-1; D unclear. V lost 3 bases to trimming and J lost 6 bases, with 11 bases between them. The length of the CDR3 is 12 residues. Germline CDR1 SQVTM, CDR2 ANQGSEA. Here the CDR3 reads CSVDDRFAEAFF. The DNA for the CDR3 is TGCAGCGTTGATGATAGGTTCGCTGAAGCTTTCTTT.

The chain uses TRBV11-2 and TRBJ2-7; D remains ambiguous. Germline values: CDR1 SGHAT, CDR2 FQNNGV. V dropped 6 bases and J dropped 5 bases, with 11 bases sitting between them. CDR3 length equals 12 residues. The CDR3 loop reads CASSPYGDEQYF. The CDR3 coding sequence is TGTGCCAGCAGTCCCTATGGGGACGAGCAGTACTTC. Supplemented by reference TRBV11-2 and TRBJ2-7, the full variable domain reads EAGVAQSPRYKIIEKRQSVAFWCNPISGHATLYWYQQILGQGPKLLIQFQNNGVVDDSQLPKDRFSAERLKGVDSTLKIQPAKLEDSAVYLCASSPYGDEQYFGPGTRLTVT.